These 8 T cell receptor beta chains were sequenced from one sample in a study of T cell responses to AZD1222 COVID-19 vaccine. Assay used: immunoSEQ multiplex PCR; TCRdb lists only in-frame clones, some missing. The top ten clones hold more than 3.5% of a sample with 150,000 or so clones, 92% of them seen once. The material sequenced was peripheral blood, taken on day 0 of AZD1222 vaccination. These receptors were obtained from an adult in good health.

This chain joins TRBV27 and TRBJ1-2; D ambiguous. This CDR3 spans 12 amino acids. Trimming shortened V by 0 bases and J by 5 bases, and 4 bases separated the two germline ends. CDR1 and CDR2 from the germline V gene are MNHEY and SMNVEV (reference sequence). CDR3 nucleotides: TGTGCCAGCAGTTTATCCGGGTATGGCTACACCTTC. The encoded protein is CASSLSGYGYTF.

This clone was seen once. The CDR3 sequence: CASSSGTGSHYGYTF. For the CDR3, the DNA is TGCGCCAGCAGCTCGGGGACAGGCTCACACTATGGCTACACCTTC. V and J are TRBV5-1 and TRBJ1-2; 8 bases align to TRBD1. V was clipped by 3 bases and J by 3 bases; unmatched bases: 7. This CDR3 has 15 residues. The V gene's germline CDR1 is SGHRS and CDR2 YFSETQ.

Written as DNA, the CDR3 is TGTGCCAGTAGTATGACAGCGGGAGCAACCTCCTACGAGCAGTACTTC. It yields the protein CASSMTAGATSYEQYF. The gene calls are TRBV19 and TRBJ2-7; 8 nucleotides line up with TRBD2. This CDR3 is 16 amino acids long. Germline CDR1 reads LNHDA; CDR2 reads SQIVND (reference sequence). V lost 3 bases, J lost 0 bases, and 7 bases stayed unmatched.

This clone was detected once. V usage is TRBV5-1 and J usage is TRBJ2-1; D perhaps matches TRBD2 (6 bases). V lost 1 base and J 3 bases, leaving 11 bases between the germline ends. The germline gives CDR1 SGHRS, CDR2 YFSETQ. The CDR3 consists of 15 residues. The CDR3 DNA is TGCGCCAGCAGCTTGAGTAGCGGAAACTACAATGAGCAGTTCTTC. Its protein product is CASSLSSGNYNEQFF.

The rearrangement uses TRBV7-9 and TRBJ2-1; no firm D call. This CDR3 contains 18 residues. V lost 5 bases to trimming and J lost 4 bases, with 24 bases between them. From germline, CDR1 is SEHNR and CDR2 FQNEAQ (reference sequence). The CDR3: CASSPDSSALKPYNEQFF. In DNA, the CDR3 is TGTGCCAGCAGCCCGGATTCCTCAGCCCTCAAACCATACAATGAGCAGTTCTTC. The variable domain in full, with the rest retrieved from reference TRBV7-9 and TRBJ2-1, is DTGVSQNPRHKITKRGQNVTFRCDPISEHNRLYWYRQTLGQGPEFLTYFQNEAQLEKSRLLSDRFSAERPKGSFSTLEIQRTEQGDSAMYLCASSPDSSALKPYNEQFFGPGTRLTVL.

CDR3 loop: CASSLGGLGGSEPLHF. DNA of the CDR3: TGCGCCAGCAGCTTGGGAGGGCTGGGCGGTTCGGAGCCCCTCCACTTT. The V and J genes are TRBV5-1 and TRBJ1-6, with unresolved D. Germline V gene lookup returns CDR1 SGHRS and CDR2 YFSETQ. Trimming removed 0 bases at V and 13 bases at J, with 20 bases between. The CDR3 sequence is 16 residues long.

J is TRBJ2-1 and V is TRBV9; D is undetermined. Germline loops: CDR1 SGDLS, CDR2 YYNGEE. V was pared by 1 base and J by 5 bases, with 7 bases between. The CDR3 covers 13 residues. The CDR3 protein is CASSVNPDNEQFF. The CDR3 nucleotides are TGTGCCAGCAGCGTAAACCCAGACAATGAGCAGTTCTTC.

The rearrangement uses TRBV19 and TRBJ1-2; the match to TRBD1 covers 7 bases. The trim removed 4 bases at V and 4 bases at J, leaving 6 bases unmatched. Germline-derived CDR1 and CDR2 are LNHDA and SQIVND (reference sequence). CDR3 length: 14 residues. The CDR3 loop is CASSSDRVSYGYTF. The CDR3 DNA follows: TGTGCCAGTAGTAGCGACAGGGTTTCCTATGGCTACACCTTC.